What follows are 13 T cell receptor beta chains derived from one specimen sequenced in a study of T-cell reconstitution after alpha-beta-depleted transplantation in children. The library targeted TCRbeta and was prepared with unique molecular identifiers. TCRdb fed the PCR reads into MiXCR, producing one record per CDR3 protein. The repertoire holds 700,000 to 850,000 distinct CDR3 sequences, with around 17% as singletons. Sequenced here: PBMCs, mostly from graft donor cells, sampled 360 days after TCRalphabeta/CD19-depleted stem cell transplant. Source of these receptors: a male patient between 10 and 17 years old who had a stem cell transplant for acute lymphoblastic leukemia, so the T cells may come from the graft donor.

This clonotype was seen a handful of times. This chain uses TRBV9 with TRBJ2-1; 7 bases map to TRBD2. The germline CDR1 and CDR2 sequences are SGDLS and YYNGEE. The CDR3 spans 15 residues. The V segment lost 0 bases and the J segment 2 bases; nucleotides outside the gene matches: 2. The CDR3, as DNA: TGTGCCAGCAGCGTAGTTAGCGGGCCCTACAATGAGCAGTTCTTC. Translation gives CASSVVSGPYNEQFF.

This clonotype turned up a few times. The gene calls are TRBV6-1 and TRBJ2-3; 7 bases are shared with TRBD2. Per germline, CDR1 MNHNS and CDR2 SASEGT. CDR3 size: 14 residues. Trimming at V came to 5 bases and at J to 4 bases, leaving 6 bases not matched to a gene. CDR3 in DNA: TGTGCCAGCAGTCCGACTAGCACCGCAGATACGCAGTATTTT. Translated, it gives CASSPTSTADTQYF.

This clonotype was counted a few times. The chain couples TRBV7-9 to TRBJ2-5; tentatively, D is TRBD2 (5 bases). With 1 base removed from V and 1 base from J, the gap between germline ends came to 10 bases. This CDR3 is built from 15 residues. Germline CDR1 SEHNR, CDR2 FQNEAQ (reference sequence). CDR3 residues: CASSLVETTQETQYF. As DNA, the CDR3 is TGTGCCAGCAGCTTAGTTGAGACTACCCAAGAGACCCAGTACTTC.

This clonotype was seen a few times. This chain uses TRBV20-1 with TRBJ2-7, with D perhaps matching TRBD1 or TRBD2 (5 bases each). Between the trimmed V and J ends, which lost 0 bases and 3 bases, there was a span of 18 bases. The V gene's germline CDR1 is DFQATT and CDR2 SNEGSKA (reference sequence). The CDR3 runs to 16 residues. The CDR3 DNA follows: TGCAGTGCTAGAGATCTGGCAGGGAGTATAGGCTACGAGCAGTACTTC. It codes for CSARDLAGSIGYEQYF.

The V gene is TRBV4-1, the J gene TRBJ2-5, with D unclear. CDR1 and CDR2 (germline): MGHRA, YSYEKL. V was cut by 2 bases and J by 0 bases, with 7 bases left in between. The CDR3 runs to 14 residues. CDR3 bases: TGCGCCAGCAGCCAACTTGGTTACCAAGAGACCCAGTACTTC. This sequence encodes CASSQLGYQETQYF.

Only a few counts were recorded for this clonotype. The chain recombines TRBV5-1 with TRBJ2-1, with 11 bases that match TRBD2. The CDR3 contains 15 residues. V lost 2 bases, J lost 7 bases, and 5 bases stayed unmatched. The germline CDR1 and CDR2 sequences are SGHRS and YFSETQ. CDR3 loop: CASSFIAGGPNEQFF. As DNA, the CDR3 is TGCGCCAGCAGCTTCATAGCGGGAGGGCCGAATGAGCAGTTCTTC.

The V gene is TRBV18, the J gene TRBJ1-5; D possibly corresponds to TRBD1 (6 bases). The CDR3 has 15 residues. V was shortened by 3 bases and J by 6 bases, with 15 bases between the two germline ends. Germline-derived CDR1 and CDR2 are KGHSH and LQKENI. In DNA, the CDR3 is TGTGCCAGCTCACCTATAAACCAGGGGAGTCAGCCCCAGCATTTT. Amino acid sequence: CASSPINQGSQPQHF.

The gene calls are TRBV5-1 and TRBJ2-7; D is possibly TRBD2 (6 bases). The CDR3 has 14 residues. V lost 4 bases, J lost 0 bases, and 11 bases lay in between. Germline CDR1 SGHRS, CDR2 YFSETQ. The CDR3 DNA is TGCGCCAGCAGCCGGACTAACCCCTCCTACGAGCAGTACTTC. This codes for CASSRTNPSYEQYF.

There are a few counts of this clonotype. The chain is built from TRBV4-1 and TRBJ2-5, with TRBD2 matching 7 bases. The CDR3 runs to 16 residues. The ends lost 6 bases at V and 5 bases at J; junction bases unmatched: 15. Germline V gene lookup returns CDR1 MGHRA and CDR2 YSYEKL. CDR3 residues: CASSPLSREVRETQYF. CDR3 DNA: TGCGCCAGCAGTCCTCTAAGTCGGGAGGTTAGGGAGACCCAGTACTTC.

The chain employs TRBV5-1 and TRBJ2-1; 9 nucleotides match TRBD1. Trimming removed 4 bases from V and 0 bases from J; junction bases left unmatched: 8. The CDR3 runs 17 residues. Germline lookup yields CDR1 SGHRS and CDR2 YFSETQ. The CDR3 region has the DNA TGCGCCAGCAGCAGGGGACAGGGAACAAGCTCCTACAATGAGCAGTTCTTC. Protein: CASSRGQGTSSYNEQFF.

Note on this clonotype: One junction end does not reproduce the germline sequence, and a read error may be involved. The chain is built from TRBV7-9 and TRBJ1-1; 7 bases align to TRBD1. The length of the CDR3 is 14 residues. Germline V gene lookup returns CDR1 SEHNR and CDR2 FQNEAQ (reference sequence). CDR3 sequence (DNA): TGTGCCAGCAGCTTGACGGCCGGTGACAGGGCTGTGGGCTTT. Its translation: CASSLTAGDRAVGF.

There are many counts of this clonotype. The V gene is TRBV20-1, the J gene TRBJ2-2; the match to TRBD2 covers 14 bases. The V gene's germline CDR1 is DFQATT and CDR2 SNEGSKA (reference sequence). V was clipped by 0 bases and J by 1 base; unmatched bases: 4. This CDR3 is built from 18 residues. CDR3 loop: CSARDPTSGRGNTGELFF. CDR3 sequence (DNA): TGCAGTGCTAGAGATCCGACTAGCGGGAGGGGGAACACCGGGGAGCTGTTTTTT.

Written as DNA, the CDR3 is TGCGCCAGCAGACCGGACAGGGGGGGCAATGAGCAGTTCTTC. Protein sequence: CASRPDRGGNEQFF. V gene TRBV23-1 combines with J gene TRBJ2-1, with 10 positions matching TRBD1. TRBV23-1 is an ORF, and what it does is uncertain. Trimming at V came to 6 bases and at J to 6 bases, leaving 5 bases not matched to a gene. CDR3 size: 14 residues.